This TCR beta chain came from a study of human T cells and chemical hapten exposure. At the level of the study: DPC at 0.01% went onto the upper back in patch tests, read at 6 days. Study-wide points: DPC sensitization left the count of TCRs above 1 in 1000 unchanged.

A remark on this clonotype: Its antigen is unidentified.

Time point in this sample: patch test 3, about 24 weeks after DPC sensitization. Specified treatment: therapeutic diphenylcyclopropenone sensitization with weekly scalp DPC. Total RNA came from unfractionated whole blood. In TCRdb, the RACE reads were re-called with MiXCR into one record per CDR3 protein. The profile covers some 38,000 distinct CDR3 sequences, with more than 8% appearing a single time and approximately 26% taken by the ten largest. Per germline, CDR1 SGHVS and CDR2 FNYEAQ. CDR3 size: 12 residues. Trimming removed 4 bases from V and 7 bases from J, with 8 bases in between. Material: whole blood, obtained in connection with sensitization to the hapten diphenylcyclopropenone (DPC). The genes are TRBV7-6 and TRBJ2-1; weak D call: TRBD2 (5 bases). The receptor comes from a man aged 50 or older with alopecia areata. Some clones in this sample may be carry-over from other donors' samples. CDR3 DNA: TGTGCCAGCAGCTCCTCGGGGAATGAGCAGTTCTTC. Its translation is CASSSSGNEQFF.